This T cell receptor (beta chain) derives from a study of cytomegalovirus exposure and HLA in healthy donors. Study results and caveats: Three CMV-associated chains were confirmed in vitro to be specific for CMV antigens. The classifier was said to identify cytomegalovirus status with high specificity and sensitivity.

Primers for the PCR totalled 60 Vbeta and 13 Jbeta. Profiled with immunoSEQ multiplex PCR; TCRdb holds only in-frame clones, not every one. This repertoire shows 120,000 or so clones, about four fifths found once; its top ten account for 1.4% to 1.5%. Comments on this clone: Its target is not known.

Trimming removed 1 base from V and 7 bases from J, with 11 bases in between. CDR1 LNHNV and CDR2 YYDKDF come from the germline V gene (reference sequence). CDR3 length: 14 amino acids. The sample consisted of PBMCs. The clonotype was recovered from a woman in her late teens or twenties in good health and CMV-seronegative. The V gene is TRBV15, the J gene TRBJ1-5; possible D gene TRBD1, 6 bases. CDR3 in DNA: TGTGCCACCAGCAGAGCCCCCCAGGGGCAGCCCCAGCATTTT. This translates into CATSRAPQGQPQHF. Together with reference TRBV15 and TRBJ1-5, the CDR3 gives the full variable domain: DAMVIQNPRYQVTQFGKPVTLSCSQTLNHNVMYWYQQKSSQAPKLLFHYYDKDFNNEADTPDNFQSRRPNTSFCFLDIRSPGLGDTAMYLCATSRAPQGQPQHFGDGTRLSIL.